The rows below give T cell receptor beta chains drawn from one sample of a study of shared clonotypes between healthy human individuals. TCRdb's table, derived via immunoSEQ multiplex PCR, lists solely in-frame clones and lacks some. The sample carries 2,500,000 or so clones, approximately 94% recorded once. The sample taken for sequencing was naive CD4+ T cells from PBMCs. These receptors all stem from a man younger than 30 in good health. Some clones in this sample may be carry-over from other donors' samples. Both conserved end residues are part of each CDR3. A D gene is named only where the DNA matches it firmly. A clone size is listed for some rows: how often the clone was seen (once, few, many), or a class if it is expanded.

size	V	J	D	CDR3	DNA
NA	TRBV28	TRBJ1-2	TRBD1	CASSPDRVHGYTF	TGTGCCAGCAGCCCGGACAGGGTCCATGGCTACACCTTC
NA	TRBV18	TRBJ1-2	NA	CASSGTSDGYTF	TGTGCCAGCTCAGGTACCTCGGATGGCTACACCTTC
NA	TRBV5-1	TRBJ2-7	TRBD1	CASSPPGQGYEQYF	TGCGCCAGCAGCCCGCCGGGACAGGGCTACGAGCAGTACTTC
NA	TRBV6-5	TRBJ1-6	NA	CASKNGQNSPLHF	TGTGCCAGCAAAAACGGGCAGAATTCACCCCTCCACTTT
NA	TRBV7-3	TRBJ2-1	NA	CASSDRRGSDEQFF	TGTGCCAGCTCTGATCGGAGGGGGTCAGATGAGCAGTTCTTC
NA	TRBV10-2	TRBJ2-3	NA	CASMRDGADTQYF	TGCGCCAGCATGCGGGACGGAGCAGATACGCAGTATTTT
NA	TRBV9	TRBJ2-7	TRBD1	CASSTRTGTGEQYF	TGTGCCAGCAGCACGAGGACAGGGACGGGCGAGCAGTACTTC
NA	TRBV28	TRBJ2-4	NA	CASSSQGTGKNIQYF	TGTGCCAGCAGTTCCCAAGGGACGGGAAAAAACATTCAGTACTTC
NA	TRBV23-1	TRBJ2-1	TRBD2	CASSSGSYSYNEQFF	TGCGCCAGCTCGAGCGGGAGCTACTCCTACAATGAGCAGTTCTTC
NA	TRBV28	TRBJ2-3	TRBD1	CASTRGTGFTDTQYF	TGTGCCAGCACCAGGGGGACAGGGTTTACAGATACGCAGTATTTT
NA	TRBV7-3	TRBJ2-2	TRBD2	CASSLTSGVNTGELFF	TGTGCCAGCAGCTTAACCAGCGGGGTTAACACCGGGGAGCTGTTTTTT
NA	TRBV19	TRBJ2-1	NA	CASSIWRGSSYNEQFF	TGTGCCAGTAGTATCTGGCGGGGTAGCTCCTACAATGAGCAGTTCTTC
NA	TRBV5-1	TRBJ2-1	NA	CASSLDTGTNEQFF	TGCGCCAGCAGCTTGGATACAGGGACCAATGAGCAGTTCTTC
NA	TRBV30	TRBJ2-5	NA	CAWSVLAVQETQYF	TGTGCCTGGAGTGTATTAGCGGTCCAAGAGACCCAGTACTTC
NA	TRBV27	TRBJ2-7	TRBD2	CASSLQPNLAGGREQYF	TGTGCCAGCAGTTTACAACCTAACCTAGCGGGAGGGCGGGAGCAGTACTTC
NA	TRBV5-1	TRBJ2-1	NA	CASSRDFLGVYEQFF	TGCGCCAGCAGCCGGGACTTTTTGGGGGTCTATGAGCAGTTCTTC
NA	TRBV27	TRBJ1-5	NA	CASSGRGYSNQPQHF	TGTGCCAGCAGTGGGCGGGGCTATAGCAATCAGCCCCAGCATTTT
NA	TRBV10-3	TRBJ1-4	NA	CAISDFQARGGKLFF	TGTGCCATCAGTGATTTTCAGGCACGGGGCGGAAAACTGTTTTTT
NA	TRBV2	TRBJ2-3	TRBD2	CASSGLAGAADTQYF	TGTGCCAGCAGCGGGCTAGCGGGAGCTGCAGATACGCAGTATTTT
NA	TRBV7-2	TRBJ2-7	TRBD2	CASSLGPAGGYEQYF	TGTGCCAGCAGCTTAGGTCCAGCGGGGGGATACGAGCAGTACTTC
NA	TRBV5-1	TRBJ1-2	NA	CASSIQGEDGYTF	TGCGCCAGCAGCATACAGGGTGAGGATGGCTACACCTTC
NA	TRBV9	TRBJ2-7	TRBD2	CASSVGLADAYEQYF	TGTGCCAGCAGCGTAGGACTAGCGGACGCCTACGAGCAGTACTTC
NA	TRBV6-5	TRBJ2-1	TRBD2	CASSYGTSGNNEQFF	TGTGCCAGCAGTTACGGGACTAGCGGGAACAATGAGCAGTTCTTC
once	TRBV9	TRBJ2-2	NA	CASSVVGFANTGELFF	TGTGCCAGCAGCGTAGTTGGGTTTGCGAACACCGGGGAGCTGTTTTTT
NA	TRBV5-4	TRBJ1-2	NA	CASTKEGEAAGYTF	TGTGCCAGCACCAAAGAAGGGGAAGCCGCTGGCTACACCTTC
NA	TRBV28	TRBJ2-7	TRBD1	CASKTGQGNFDEQYF	TGTGCCAGCAAGACGGGACAGGGGAATTTCGACGAGCAGTACTTC
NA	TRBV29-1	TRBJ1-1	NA	CSVHDRGTEAFF	TGCAGCGTTCACGACCGGGGAACTGAAGCTTTCTTT
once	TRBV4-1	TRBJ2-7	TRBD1	CASSQDRDREFYEQYF	TGCGCCAGCAGCCAGGACCGGGACAGGGAGTTCTACGAGCAGTACTTC
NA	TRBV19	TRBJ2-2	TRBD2	CATLRGGSGNTGELFF	TGTGCCACTCTGAGGGGCGGTAGCGGGAATACCGGGGAGCTGTTTTTT
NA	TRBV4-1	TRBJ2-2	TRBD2	CASSHGLAGDQFANTGELFF	TGCGCCAGCAGCCATGGACTAGCGGGAGACCAATTCGCGAACACCGGGGAGCTGTTTTTT
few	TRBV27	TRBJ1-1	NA	CASSKSQNTEAFF	TGTGCCAGCAGTAAATCACAGAACACTGAAGCTTTCTTT
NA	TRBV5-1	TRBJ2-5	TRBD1	CASSPTGWSYQETQYF	TGCGCCAGCAGCCCGACAGGGTGGTCGTACCAAGAGACCCAGTACTTC
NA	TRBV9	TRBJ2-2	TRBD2	CASGGRAGTGELFF	TGTGCCAGCGGCGGGAGGGCCGGCACCGGGGAGCTGTTTTTT